This paragraph covers one T cell receptor beta chain sequence. Its antigen is undetermined. Time point in this sample: longitudinal time-point 2. The record originates from a study of neurological immune-mediated disorders. Overall study results and limits: TCR-beta repertoires seemed private in all groups, with no expanded CDR3 amino acid sequences shared.

Each CDR3 protein is one row after TCRdb ran MiXCR on the 5' RACE reads. The sample lists under 50,000 distinct CDR3 sequences; about an eighth were seen once. CDR1 is DFQATT, CDR2 SNEGSKA, per germline (reference sequence). Trimming pared 3 bases from V and 9 bases from J, leaving 14 bases between. The CDR3 is 13 residues long. The material sequenced was PBMCs. The rearrangement uses TRBV20-1 and TRBJ1-4; possible D gene TRBD1, 5 bases. The TCR was taken from a male donor with HTLV-1-associated myelopathy (HAM/TSP). The CDR3 reads CSASRQRGKKLFF. CDR3 coding DNA: TGCAGTGCTAGTAGACAGAGAGGAAAAAAACTGTTTTTT.